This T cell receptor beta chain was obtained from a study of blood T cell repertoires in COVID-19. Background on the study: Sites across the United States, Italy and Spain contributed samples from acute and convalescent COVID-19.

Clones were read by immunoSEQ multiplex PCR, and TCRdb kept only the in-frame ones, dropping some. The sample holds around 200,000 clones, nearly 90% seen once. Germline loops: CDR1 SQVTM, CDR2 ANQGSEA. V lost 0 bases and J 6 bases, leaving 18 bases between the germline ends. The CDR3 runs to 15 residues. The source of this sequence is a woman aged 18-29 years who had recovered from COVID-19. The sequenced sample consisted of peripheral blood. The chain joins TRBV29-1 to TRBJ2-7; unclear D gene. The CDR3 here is CSVEDRVAGRREQYF. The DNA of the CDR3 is TGCAGCGTTGAAGATCGGGTAGCCGGCCGTCGCGAGCAGTACTTC.